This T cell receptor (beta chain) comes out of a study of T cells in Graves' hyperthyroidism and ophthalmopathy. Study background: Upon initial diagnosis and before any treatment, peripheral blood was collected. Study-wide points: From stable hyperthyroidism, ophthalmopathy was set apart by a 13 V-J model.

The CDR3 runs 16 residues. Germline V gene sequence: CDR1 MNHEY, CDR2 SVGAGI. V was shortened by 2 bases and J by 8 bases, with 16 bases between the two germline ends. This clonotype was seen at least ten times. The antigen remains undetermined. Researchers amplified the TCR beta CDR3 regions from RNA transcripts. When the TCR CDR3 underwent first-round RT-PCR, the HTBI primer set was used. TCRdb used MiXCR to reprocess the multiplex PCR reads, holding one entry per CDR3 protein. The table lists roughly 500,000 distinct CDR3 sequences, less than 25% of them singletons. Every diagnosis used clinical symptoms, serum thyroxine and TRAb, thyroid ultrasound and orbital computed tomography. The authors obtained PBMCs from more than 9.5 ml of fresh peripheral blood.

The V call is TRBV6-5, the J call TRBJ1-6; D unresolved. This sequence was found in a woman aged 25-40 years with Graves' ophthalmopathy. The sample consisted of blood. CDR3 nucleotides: TGTGCCAGCAGTTACAAAGTAAGGCCCCCGGATTCACCCCTCCACTTT. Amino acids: CASSYKVRPPDSPLHF.